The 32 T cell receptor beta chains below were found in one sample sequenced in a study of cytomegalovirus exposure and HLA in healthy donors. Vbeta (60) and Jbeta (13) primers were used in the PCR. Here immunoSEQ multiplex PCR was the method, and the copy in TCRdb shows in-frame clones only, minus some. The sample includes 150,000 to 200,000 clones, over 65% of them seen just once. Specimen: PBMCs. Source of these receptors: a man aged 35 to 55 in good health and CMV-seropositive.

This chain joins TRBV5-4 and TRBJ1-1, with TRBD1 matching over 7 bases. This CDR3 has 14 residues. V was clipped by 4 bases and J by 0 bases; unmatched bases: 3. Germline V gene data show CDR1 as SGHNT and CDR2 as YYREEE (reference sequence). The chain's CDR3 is CASSRGQLNTEAFF. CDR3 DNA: TGTGCCAGCAGCCGGGGACAGTTGAACACTGAAGCTTTCTTT.

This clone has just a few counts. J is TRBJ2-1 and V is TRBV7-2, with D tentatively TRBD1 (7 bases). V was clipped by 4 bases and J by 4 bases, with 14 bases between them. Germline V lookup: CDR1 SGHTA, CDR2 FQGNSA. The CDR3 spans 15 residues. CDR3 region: CASSSGRGEYNEQFF. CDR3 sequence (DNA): TGTGCCAGCAGCTCAGGCAGGGGGGAGTACAATGAGCAGTTCTTC.

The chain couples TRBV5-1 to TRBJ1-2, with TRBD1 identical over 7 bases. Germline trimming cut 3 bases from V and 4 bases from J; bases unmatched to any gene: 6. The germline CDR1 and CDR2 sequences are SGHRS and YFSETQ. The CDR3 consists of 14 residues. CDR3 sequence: CASSSYRGIYGYTF. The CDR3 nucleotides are TGCGCCAGCAGCTCGTACAGGGGCATCTATGGCTACACCTTC. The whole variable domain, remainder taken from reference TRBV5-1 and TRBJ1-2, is KAGVTQTPRYLIKTRGQQVTLSCSPISGHRSVSWYQQTPGQGLQFLFEYFSETQRNKGNFPGRFSGRQFSNSRSEMNVSTLELGDSALYLCASSSYRGIYGYTFGSGTRLTVV.

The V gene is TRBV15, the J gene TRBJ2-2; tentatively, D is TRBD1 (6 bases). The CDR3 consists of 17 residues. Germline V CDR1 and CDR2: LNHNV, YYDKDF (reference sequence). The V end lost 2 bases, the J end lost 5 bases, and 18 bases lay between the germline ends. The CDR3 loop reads CATSRTRGPLGTGELFF. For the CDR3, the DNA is TGTGCCACCAGCAGAACCAGGGGCCCACTGGGTACCGGGGAGCTGTTTTTT.

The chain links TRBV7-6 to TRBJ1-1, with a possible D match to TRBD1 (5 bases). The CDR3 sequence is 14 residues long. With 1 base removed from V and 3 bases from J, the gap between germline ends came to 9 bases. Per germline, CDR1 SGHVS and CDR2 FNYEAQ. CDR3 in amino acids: CASSLGQGDTEAFF. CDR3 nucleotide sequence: TGTGCCAGCAGCTTAGGACAAGGGGACACTGAAGCTTTCTTT.

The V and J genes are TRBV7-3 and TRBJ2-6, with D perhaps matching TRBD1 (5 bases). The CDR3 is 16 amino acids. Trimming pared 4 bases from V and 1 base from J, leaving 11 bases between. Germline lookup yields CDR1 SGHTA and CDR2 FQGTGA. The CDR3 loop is CASSYSAGSGANVLTF. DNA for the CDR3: TGTGCCAGCAGCTACAGTGCAGGGTCTGGGGCCAACGTCCTGACTTTC.

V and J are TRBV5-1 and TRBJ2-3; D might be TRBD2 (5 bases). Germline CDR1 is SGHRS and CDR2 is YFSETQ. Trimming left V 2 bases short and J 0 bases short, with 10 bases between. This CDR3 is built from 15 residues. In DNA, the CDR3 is TGCGCCAGCAGCTTAGCGGTCGGTAGCACAGATACGCAGTATTTT. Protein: CASSLAVGSTDTQYF.

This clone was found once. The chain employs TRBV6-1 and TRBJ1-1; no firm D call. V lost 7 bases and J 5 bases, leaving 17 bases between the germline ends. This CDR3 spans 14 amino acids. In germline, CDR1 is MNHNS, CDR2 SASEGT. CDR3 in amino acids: CASKNTAGGTEAFF. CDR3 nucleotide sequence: TGTGCCAGCAAGAACACCGCAGGTGGGACTGAAGCTTTCTTT.

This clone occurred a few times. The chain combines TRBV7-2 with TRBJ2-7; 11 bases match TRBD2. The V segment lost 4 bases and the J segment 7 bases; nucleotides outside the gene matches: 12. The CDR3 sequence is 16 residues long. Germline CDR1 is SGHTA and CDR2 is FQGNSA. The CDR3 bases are TGTGCCAGCAGCTCAGGGACTAGCGGACCCTTGGGGGAGCAGTACTTC. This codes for CASSSGTSGPLGEQYF.

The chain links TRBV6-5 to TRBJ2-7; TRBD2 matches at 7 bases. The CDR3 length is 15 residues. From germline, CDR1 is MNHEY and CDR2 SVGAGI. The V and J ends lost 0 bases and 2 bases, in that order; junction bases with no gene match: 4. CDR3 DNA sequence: TGTGCCAGCAGTTACTCCGGGGGGACTACCTACGAGCAGTACTTC. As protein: CASSYSGGTTYEQYF.

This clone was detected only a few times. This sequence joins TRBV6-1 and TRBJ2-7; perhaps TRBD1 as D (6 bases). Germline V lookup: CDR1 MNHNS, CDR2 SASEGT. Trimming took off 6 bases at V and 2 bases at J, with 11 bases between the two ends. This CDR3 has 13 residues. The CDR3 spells CASRLGTPYEQYF. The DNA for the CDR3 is TGTGCCAGCAGACTCGGGACACCCTACGAGCAGTACTTC.

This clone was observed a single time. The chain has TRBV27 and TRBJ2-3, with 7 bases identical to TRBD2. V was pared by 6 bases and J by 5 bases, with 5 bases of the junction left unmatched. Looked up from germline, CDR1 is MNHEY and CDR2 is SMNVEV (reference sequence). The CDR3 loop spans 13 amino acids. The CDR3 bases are TGTGCCAGCAGCCAGCGGGGATTAGATACGCAGTATTTT. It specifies CASSQRGLDTQYF.

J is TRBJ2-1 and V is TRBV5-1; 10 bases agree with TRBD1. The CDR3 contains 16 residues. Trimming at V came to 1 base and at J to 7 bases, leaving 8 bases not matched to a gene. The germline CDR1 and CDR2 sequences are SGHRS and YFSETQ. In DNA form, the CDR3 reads TGCGCCAGCAGCTTGAGGGGGACAGGGGTGAGAAATGAGCAGTTCTTC. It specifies CASSLRGTGVRNEQFF.

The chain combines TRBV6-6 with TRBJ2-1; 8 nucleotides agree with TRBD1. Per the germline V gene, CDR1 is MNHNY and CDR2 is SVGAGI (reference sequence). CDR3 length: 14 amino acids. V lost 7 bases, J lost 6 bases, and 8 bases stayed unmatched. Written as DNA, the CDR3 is TGTGCCAGCAACCCAGGACAGGGTACCAATGAGCAGTTCTTC. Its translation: CASNPGQGTNEQFF.

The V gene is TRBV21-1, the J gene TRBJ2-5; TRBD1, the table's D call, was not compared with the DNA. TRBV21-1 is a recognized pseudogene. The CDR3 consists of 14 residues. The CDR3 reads CASHPLGLQETQYF. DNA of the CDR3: TGTGCCAGCCACCCTTTGGGCCTCCAAGAGACCCAGTACTTC.

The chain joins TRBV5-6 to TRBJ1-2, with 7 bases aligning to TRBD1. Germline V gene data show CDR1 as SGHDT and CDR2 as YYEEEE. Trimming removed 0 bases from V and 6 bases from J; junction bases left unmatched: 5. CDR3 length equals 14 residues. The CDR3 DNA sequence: TGTGCCAGCAGCTTGGCAAGGGGGCCGGATGGCTACACCTTC. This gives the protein CASSLARGPDGYTF.

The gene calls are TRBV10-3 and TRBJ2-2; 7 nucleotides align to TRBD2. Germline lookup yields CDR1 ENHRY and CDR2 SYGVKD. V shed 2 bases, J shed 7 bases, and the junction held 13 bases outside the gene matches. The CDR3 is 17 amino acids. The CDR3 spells CAISEKGAGRGDGELFF. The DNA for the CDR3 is TGTGCCATCAGTGAGAAAGGGGCAGGCCGGGGGGACGGGGAGCTGTTTTTT.

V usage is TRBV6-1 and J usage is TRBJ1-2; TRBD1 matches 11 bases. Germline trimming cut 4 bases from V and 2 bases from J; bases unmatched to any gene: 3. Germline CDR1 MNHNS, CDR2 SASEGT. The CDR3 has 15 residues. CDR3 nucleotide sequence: TGTGCCAGCAGTGTCGGACAGGGGGCCAACTATGGCTACACCTTC. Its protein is CASSVGQGANYGYTF.

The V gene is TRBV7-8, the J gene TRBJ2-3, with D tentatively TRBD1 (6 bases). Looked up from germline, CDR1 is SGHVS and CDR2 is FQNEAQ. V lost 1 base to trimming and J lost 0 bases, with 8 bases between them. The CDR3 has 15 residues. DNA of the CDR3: TGTGCCAGCAGCTTAGGGGACATGAGCACAGATACGCAGTATTTT. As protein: CASSLGDMSTDTQYF.

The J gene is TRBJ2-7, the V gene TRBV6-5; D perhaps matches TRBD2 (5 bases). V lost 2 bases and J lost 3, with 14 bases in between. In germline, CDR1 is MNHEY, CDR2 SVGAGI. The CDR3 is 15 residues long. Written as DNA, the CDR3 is TGTGCCAGCAGTTACGGACCCAGAGGGAACTACGAGCAGTACTTC. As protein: CASSYGPRGNYEQYF.

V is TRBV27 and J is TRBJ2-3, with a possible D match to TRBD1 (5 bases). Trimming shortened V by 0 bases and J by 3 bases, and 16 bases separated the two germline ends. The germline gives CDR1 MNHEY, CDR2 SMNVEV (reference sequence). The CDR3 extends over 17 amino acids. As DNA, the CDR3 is TGTGCCAGCAGTTTATCCCAGGGCATCGTGTTGACAGATACGCAGTATTTT. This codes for CASSLSQGIVLTDTQYF.

The CDR3 bases are TGTGCCAGCAGTGGAACAGGGGGCTGGGCCAACGTCCTGACTTTC. This codes for CASSGTGGWANVLTF. The V and J genes are TRBV6-1 and TRBJ2-6; 9 nucleotides align to TRBD1. The CDR3 has 15 amino acids. CDR1 and CDR2 (germline): MNHNS, SASEGT. V gave up 4 bases and J gave up 5 bases; unmatched junction bases: 3.

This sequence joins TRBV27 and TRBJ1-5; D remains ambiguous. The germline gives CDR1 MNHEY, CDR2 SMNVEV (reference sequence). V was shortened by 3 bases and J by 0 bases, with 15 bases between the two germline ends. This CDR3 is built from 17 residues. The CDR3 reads CASSFRQDRYSNQPQHF. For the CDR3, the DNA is TGTGCCAGCAGTTTCCGGCAGGATCGTTATAGCAATCAGCCCCAGCATTTT.

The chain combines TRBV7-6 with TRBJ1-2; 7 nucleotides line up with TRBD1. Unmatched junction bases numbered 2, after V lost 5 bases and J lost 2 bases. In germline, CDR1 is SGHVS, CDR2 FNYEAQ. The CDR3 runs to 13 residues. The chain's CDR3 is CASSPQGNYGYTF. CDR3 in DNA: TGTGCCAGCAGCCCACAGGGGAACTATGGCTACACCTTC.

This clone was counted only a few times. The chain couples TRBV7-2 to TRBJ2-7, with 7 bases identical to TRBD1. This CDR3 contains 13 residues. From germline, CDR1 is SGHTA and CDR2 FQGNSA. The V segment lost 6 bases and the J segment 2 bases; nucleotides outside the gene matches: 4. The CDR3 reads CASRAGTAYEQYF. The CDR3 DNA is TGTGCCAGCAGAGCCGGGACAGCCTACGAGCAGTACTTC.

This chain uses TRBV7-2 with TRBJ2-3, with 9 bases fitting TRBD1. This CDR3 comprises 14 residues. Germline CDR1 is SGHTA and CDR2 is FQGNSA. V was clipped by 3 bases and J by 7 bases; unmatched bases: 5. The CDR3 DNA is TGTGCCAGCAGCTTGTCTACAGGGGGCAATACGCAGTATTTT. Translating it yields CASSLSTGGNTQYF. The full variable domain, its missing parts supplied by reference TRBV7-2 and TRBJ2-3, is GAGVSQSPSNKVTEKGKDVELRCDPISGHTALYWYRQSLGQGLEFLIYFQGNSAPDKSGLPSDRFSAERTGGSVSTLTIQRTQQEDSAVYLCASSLSTGGNTQYFGPGTRLTVL.

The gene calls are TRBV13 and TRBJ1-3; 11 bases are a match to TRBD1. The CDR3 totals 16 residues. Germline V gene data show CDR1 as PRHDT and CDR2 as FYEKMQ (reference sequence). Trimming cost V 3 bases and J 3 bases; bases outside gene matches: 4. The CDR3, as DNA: TGTGCCAGCAGCTTCTCGGACAGGGGGCTTGGAAACACCATATATTTT. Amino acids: CASSFSDRGLGNTIYF.

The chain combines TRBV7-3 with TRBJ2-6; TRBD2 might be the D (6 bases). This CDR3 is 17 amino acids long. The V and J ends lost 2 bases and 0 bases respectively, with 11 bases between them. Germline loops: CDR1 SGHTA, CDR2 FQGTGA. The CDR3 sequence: CASSLRGSSSGANVLTF. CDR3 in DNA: TGTGCCAGCAGCTTACGGGGGAGTAGCTCTGGGGCCAACGTCCTGACTTTC.

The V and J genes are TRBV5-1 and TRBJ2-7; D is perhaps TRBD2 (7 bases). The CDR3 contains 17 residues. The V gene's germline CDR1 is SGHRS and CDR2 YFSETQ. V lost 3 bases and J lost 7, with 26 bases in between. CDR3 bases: TGCGCCAGCAGCTCGCCTCTGGCGGGGGCGCCTGGGGGGGAGCAGTACTTC. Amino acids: CASSSPLAGAPGGEQYF.

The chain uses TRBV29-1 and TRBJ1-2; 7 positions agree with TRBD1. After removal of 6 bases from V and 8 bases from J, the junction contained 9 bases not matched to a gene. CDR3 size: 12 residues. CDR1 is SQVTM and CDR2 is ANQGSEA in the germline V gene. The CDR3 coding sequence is TGCAGCGTCGACAGGGATTCGTACGGCTACACCTTC. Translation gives CSVDRDSYGYTF.

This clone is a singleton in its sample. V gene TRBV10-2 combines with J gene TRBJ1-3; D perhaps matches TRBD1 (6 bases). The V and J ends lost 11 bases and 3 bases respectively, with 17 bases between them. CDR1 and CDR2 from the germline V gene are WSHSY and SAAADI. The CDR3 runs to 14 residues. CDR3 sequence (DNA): TGCGCCTCGTCCGGGACAACAAATGGAAACACCATATATTTT. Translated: CASSGTTNGNTIYF.

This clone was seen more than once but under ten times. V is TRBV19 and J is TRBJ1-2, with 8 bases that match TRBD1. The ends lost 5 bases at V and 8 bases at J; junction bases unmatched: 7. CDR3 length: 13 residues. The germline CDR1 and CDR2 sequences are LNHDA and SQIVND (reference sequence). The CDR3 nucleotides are TGTGCCAGTAGTTCAAGGGACAGGAACGGCTACACCTTC. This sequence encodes CASSSRDRNGYTF.